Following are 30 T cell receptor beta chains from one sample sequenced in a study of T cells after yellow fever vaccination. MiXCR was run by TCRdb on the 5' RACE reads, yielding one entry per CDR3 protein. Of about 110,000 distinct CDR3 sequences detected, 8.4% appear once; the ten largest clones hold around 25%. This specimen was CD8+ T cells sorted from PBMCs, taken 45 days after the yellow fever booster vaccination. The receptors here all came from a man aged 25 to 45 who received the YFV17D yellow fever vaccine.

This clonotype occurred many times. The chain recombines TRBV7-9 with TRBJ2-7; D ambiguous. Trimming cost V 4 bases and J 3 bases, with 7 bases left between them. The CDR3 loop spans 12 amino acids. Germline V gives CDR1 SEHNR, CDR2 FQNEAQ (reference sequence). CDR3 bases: TGTGCCAGCAGCTCGGACGGCTACGAGCAGTACTTC. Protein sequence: CASSSDGYEQYF.

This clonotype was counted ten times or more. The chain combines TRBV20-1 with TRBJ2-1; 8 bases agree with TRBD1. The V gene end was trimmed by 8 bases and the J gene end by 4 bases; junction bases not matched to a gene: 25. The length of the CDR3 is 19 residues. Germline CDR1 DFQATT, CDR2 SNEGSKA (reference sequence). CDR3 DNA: TGCAGTATCCCCACCCCGACAGGGGATAGGACCTTTACTTACAATGAGCAGTTCTTC. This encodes CSIPTPTGDRTFTYNEQFF.

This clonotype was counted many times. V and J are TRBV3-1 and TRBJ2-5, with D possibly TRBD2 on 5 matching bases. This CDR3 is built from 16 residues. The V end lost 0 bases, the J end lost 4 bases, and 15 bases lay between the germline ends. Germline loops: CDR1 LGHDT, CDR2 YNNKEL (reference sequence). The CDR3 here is CASSQERGSWRETQYF. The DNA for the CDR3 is TGTGCCAGCAGCCAAGAACGGGGTAGCTGGAGAGAGACCCAGTACTTC.

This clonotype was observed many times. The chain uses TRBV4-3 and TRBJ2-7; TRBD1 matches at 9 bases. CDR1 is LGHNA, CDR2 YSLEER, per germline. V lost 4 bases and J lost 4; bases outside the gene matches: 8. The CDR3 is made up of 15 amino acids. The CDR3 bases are TGCGCCAGCAGCCTCCGCTTACAGGGGGCTTACGAGCAGTACTTC. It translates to CASSLRLQGAYEQYF.

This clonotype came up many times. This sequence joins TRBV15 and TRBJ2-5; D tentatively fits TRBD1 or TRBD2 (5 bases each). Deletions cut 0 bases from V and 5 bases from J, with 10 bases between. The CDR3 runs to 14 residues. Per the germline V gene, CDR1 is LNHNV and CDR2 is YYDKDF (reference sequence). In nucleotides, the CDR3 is TGTGCCACCAGCAGAGATGGGGGAGTTGAGACCCAGTACTTC. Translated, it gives CATSRDGGVETQYF.

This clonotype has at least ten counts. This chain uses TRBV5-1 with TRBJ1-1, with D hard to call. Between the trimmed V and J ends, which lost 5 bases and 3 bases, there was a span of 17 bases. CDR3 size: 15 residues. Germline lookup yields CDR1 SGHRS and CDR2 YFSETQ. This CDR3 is CASRPPREVDTEAFF. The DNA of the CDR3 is TGCGCCAGCAGGCCCCCCCGGGAGGTGGACACTGAAGCTTTCTTT. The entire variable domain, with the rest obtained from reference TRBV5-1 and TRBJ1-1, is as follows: KAGVTQTPRYLIKTRGQQVTLSCSPISGHRSVSWYQQTPGQGLQFLFEYFSETQRNKGNFPGRFSGRQFSNSRSEMNVSTLELGDSALYLCASRPPREVDTEAFFGQGTRLTVV.

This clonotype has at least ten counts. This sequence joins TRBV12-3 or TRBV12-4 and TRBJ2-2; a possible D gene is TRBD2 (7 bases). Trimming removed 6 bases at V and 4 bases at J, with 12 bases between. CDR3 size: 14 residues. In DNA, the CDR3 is TGTGCCAGCAGAGGGGGGGGATCCACCGGGGAGCTGTTTTTT. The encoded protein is CASRGGGSTGELFF.

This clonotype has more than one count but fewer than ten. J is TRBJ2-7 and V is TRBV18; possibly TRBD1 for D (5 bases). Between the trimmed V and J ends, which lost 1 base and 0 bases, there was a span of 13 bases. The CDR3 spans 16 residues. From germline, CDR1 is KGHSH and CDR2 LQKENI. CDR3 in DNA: TGTGCCAGCTCACCACGGGAAGGGGCGAGCTCCTACGAGCAGTACTTC. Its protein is CASSPREGASSYEQYF. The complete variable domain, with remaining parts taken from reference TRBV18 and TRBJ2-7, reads NAGVMQNPRHLVRRRGQEARLRCSPMKGHSHVYWYRQLPEEGLKFMVYLQKENIIDESGMPKERFSAEFPKEGPSILRIQQVVRGDSAAYFCASSPREGASSYEQYFGPGTRLTVT.

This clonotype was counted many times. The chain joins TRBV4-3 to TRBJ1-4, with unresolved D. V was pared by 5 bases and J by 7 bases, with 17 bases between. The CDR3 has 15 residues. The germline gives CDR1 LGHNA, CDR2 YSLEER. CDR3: CASSDFGDRVEKLFF. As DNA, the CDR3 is TGCGCCAGCAGCGACTTCGGGGATAGGGTTGAAAAACTGTTTTTT.

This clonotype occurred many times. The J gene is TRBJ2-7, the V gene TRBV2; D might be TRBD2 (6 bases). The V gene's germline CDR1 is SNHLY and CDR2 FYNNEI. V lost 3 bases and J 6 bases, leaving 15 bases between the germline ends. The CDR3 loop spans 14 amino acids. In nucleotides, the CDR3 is TGTGCCAGCAGTGATCTCCCGGCGGAGGGCGAGCAGTACTTC. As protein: CASSDLPAEGEQYF.

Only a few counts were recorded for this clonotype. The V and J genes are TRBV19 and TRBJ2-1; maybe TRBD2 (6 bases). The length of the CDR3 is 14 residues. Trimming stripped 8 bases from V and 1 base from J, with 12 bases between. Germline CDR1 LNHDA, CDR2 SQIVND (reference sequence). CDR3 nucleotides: TGTGCCAGTGGTTGGGACTCATCCTACAATGAGCAGTTCTTC. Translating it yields CASGWDSSYNEQFF.

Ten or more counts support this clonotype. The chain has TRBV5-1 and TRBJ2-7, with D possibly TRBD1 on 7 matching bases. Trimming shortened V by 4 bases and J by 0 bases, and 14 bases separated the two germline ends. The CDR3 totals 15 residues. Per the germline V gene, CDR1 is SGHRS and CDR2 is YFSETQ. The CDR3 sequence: CASSPTGEVSYEQYF. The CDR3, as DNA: TGCGCCAGCAGCCCCACAGGGGAGGTCTCCTACGAGCAGTACTTC.

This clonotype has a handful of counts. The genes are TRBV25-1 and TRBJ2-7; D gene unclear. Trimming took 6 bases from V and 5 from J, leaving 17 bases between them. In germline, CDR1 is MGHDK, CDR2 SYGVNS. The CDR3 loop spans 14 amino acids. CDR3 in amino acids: CASSGIGLPNEQYF. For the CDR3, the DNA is TGTGCCAGCAGCGGAATTGGGCTTCCCAACGAGCAGTACTTC.

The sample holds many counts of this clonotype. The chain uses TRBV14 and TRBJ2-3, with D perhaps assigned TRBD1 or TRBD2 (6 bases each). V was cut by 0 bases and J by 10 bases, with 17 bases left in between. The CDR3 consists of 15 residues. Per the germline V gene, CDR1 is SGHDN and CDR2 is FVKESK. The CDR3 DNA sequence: TGTGCCAGCAGCCAAGAGAGCCGGGGGCACTTAGCGCAGTATTTT. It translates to CASSQESRGHLAQYF.

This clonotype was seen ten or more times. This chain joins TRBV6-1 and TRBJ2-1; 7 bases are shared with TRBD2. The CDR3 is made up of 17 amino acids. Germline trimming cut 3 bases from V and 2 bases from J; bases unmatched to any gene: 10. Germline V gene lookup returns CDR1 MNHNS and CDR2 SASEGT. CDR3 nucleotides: TGTGCCAGCAGTGATAGGTCTAGCGGTTTTACCTACAATGAGCAGTTCTTC. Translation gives CASSDRSSGFTYNEQFF.

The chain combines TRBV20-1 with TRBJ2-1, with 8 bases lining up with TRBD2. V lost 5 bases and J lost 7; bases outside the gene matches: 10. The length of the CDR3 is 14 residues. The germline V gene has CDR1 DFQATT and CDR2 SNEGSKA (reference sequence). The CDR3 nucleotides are TGCAGTGCTGACTCGGGGGGGCTCGGTAATGAGCAGTTCTTC. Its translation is CSADSGGLGNEQFF.

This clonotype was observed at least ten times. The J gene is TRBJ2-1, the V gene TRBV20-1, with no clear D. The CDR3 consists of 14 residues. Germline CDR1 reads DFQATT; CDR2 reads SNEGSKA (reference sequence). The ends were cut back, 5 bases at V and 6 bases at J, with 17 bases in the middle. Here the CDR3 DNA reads TGCAGTGCTTCCGCAATATTCACTGCCAATGAGCAGTTCTTC. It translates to CSASAIFTANEQFF.

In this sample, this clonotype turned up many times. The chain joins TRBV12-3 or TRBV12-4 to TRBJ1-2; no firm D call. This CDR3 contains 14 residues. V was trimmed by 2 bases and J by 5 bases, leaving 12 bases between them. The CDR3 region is CASSLPGNGYGYTF. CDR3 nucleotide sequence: TGTGCCAGCAGTTTACCTGGGAACGGGTATGGCTACACCTTC.

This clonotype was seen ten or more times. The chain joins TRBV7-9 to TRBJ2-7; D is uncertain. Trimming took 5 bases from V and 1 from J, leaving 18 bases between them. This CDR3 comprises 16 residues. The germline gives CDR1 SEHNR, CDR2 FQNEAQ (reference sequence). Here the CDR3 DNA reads TGTGCCAGCAGCCCAGGTTTAGACTGGAATTCCTACGAGCAGTACTTC. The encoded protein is CASSPGLDWNSYEQYF.

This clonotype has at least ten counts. The CDR3 protein is CATSSGLASDTQYF. In nucleotides, the CDR3 is TGTGCCACCAGCAGTGGACTAGCATCAGATACGCAGTATTTT. The chain carries TRBV15 and TRBJ2-3; 8 nucleotides match TRBD2. Looked up from germline, CDR1 is LNHNV and CDR2 is YYDKDF (reference sequence). The CDR3 contains 14 residues. After removal of 3 bases from V and 4 bases from J, the junction contained 3 bases not matched to a gene.

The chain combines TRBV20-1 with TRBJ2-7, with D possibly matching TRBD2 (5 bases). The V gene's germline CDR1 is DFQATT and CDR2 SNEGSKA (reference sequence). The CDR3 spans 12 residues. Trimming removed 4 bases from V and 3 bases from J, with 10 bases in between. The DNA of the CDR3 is TGCAGTGCTATAGCGCGCGGCTACGAGCAGTACTTC. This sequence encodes CSAIARGYEQYF.

In DNA, the CDR3 is TGTGCCACCCGTCTAGCGGGAGGACCCGGGGAGCTGTTTTTT. As protein: CATRLAGGPGELFF. The V gene is TRBV15, the J gene TRBJ2-2; TRBD2 agrees at 11 bases. V dropped 8 bases and J dropped 6; count of bases not matched to a gene: 5. CDR3 length: 14 residues. In germline, CDR1 is LNHNV, CDR2 YYDKDF (reference sequence).

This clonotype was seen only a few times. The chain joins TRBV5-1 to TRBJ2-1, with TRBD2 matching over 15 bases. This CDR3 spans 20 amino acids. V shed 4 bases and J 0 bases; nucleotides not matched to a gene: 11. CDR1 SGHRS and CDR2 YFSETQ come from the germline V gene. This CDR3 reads CASSPNPGLAGGPSYNEQFF. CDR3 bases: TGCGCCAGCAGCCCAAACCCGGGACTAGCGGGAGGACCCTCCTACAATGAGCAGTTCTTC.

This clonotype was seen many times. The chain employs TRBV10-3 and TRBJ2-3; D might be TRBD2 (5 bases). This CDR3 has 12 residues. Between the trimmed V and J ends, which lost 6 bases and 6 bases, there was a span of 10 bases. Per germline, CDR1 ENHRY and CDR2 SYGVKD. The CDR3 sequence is CAISPGEDTQYF. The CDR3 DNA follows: TGTGCCATCAGCCCCGGGGAGGATACGCAGTATTTT.

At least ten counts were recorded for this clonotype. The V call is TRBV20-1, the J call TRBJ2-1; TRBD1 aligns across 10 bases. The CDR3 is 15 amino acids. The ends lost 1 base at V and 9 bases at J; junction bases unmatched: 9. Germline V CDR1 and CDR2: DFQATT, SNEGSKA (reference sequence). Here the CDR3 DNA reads TGCAGTGCTAGAGTTCACCGGGACAGGGGCGCTGAGCAGTTCTTC. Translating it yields CSARVHRDRGAEQFF.

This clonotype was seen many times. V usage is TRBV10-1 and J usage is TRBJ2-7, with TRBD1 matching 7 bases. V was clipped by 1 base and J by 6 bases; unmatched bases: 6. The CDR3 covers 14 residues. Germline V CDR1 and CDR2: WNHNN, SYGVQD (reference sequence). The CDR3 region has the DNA TGCGCCAGCAGTGAGTTGGACAGGTCTTCCGAGCAGTACTTC. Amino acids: CASSELDRSSEQYF.

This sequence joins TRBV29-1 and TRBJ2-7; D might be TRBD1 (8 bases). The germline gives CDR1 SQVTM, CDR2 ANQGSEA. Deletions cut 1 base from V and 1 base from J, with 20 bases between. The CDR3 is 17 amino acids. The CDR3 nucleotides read TGCAGCGTTGAAGTGAGGGGGGGACAGGAGAAATCCTACGAGCAGTACTTC. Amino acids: CSVEVRGGQEKSYEQYF.

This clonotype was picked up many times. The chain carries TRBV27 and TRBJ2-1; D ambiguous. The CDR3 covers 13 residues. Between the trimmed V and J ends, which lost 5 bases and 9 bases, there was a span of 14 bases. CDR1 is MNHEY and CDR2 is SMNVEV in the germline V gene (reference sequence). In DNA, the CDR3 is TGTGCCAGCAGTCACCTTCTGGGCCCTGAGCAGTTCTTC. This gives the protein CASSHLLGPEQFF.

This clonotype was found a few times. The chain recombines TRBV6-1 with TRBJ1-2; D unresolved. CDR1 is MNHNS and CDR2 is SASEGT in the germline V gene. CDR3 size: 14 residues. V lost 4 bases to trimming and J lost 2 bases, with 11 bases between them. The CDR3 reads CASSVAGGNYGYTF. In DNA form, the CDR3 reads TGTGCCAGCAGTGTCGCCGGAGGCAACTATGGCTACACCTTC.

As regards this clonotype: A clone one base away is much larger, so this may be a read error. The chain's CDR3 is CASSGPVQGRNEQFF. The CDR3, as DNA: TGCGCCAGCAGCGGCCCGGTACAGGGCCGAAATGAGCAGTTCTTC. This sequence joins TRBV5-1 and TRBJ2-1; weak D call: TRBD1 (6 bases). V lost 4 bases and J 7 bases, leaving 18 bases between the germline ends. The CDR3 loop spans 15 amino acids. CDR1 and CDR2 from the germline V gene are SGHRS and YFSETQ.